This TCR beta chain was retrieved from a study of cytomegalovirus exposure and HLA in healthy donors. Across the whole study: The study's early data release held some 85 million unique TCRs from HLA-typed donors.

Primers: 60 Vbeta forward and 13 Jbeta reverse. TCRdb keeps only in-frame clones here, not all; method: immunoSEQ multiplex PCR. The sample consists of approximately 140,000 clones, about 64% of them appearing once. The CDR3 sequence is 14 residues long. The germline V and J ends were trimmed by 2 bases and 1 base, with 5 bases remaining between them. Per the germline V gene, CDR1 is LNHNV and CDR2 is YYDKDF (reference sequence). This TCR came from a woman aged 60 to 75 in good health and CMV-seropositive. The chain is built from TRBV15 and TRBJ2-2; D is uncertain. Material: PBMCs. The chain's CDR3 is CATSRPQNTGELFF. CDR3 DNA sequence: TGTGCCACCAGCAGACCACAGAACACCGGGGAGCTGTTTTTT.